Below, 8 T cell receptor beta chains from the same sample are listed, as sequenced in a study of blood T cell repertoires in COVID-19. Clones were sequenced by immunoSEQ multiplex PCR, and TCRdb holds only the in-frame ones, with some missing. The sample gives 250,000 to 300,000 clones, under 90% of which show up once; around 3% is in the top ten. Sample: peripheral blood. These receptors were collected from a woman aged 55-70 years with active or convalescent COVID-19.

This sequence joins TRBV19 and TRBJ1-1; D is possibly TRBD1 (5 bases). CDR3 length: 15 residues. Trimming took off 7 bases at V and 7 bases at J, with 22 bases between the two ends. Looked up from germline, CDR1 is LNHDA and CDR2 is SQIVND (reference sequence). The CDR3 nucleotides read TGTGCCAGTAAGGGCCAGGGAGGTGTGGTGGGTGAAGCTTTCTTT. Its protein is CASKGQGGVVGEAFF.

CDR3: CASSRTSGSYNEQFF. In DNA form, the CDR3 reads TGCGCCAGCAGCAGGACTAGCGGCTCCTACAATGAGCAGTTCTTC. The chain uses TRBV5-1 and TRBJ2-1; 10 bases agree with TRBD2. Germline V CDR1 and CDR2: SGHRS, YFSETQ. Unmatched junction bases numbered 1, after V lost 4 bases and J lost 0 bases. The CDR3 is made up of 15 amino acids.

The chain has TRBV19 and TRBJ2-7; 11 bases map to TRBD2. The V segment lost 2 bases and the J segment 1 base; nucleotides outside the gene matches: 10. Germline CDR1 and CDR2: LNHDA and SQIVND (reference sequence). The length of the CDR3 is 18 residues. Here the CDR3 reads CASSIWVGTSGISYEQYF. DNA for the CDR3: TGTGCCAGTAGTATATGGGTGGGGACTAGCGGAATATCCTACGAGCAGTACTTC.

The CDR3 loop is CASSLPAEGPQHF. The CDR3 DNA reads as TGTGCCAGTAGCCTCCCCGCCGAGGGGCCCCAGCATTTT. This rearrangement joins TRBV19 to TRBJ1-5, with D unclear. The CDR3 has 13 residues. Germline CDR1 LNHDA, CDR2 SQIVND (reference sequence). The V end was cut by 6 bases, the J end by 9 bases, with 15 bases between.

This chain links TRBV9 with TRBJ2-7, with D possibly being TRBD2 (6 bases). Germline loops: CDR1 SGDLS, CDR2 YYNGEE. CDR3 length: 15 residues. The ends were cut back, 1 base at V and 0 bases at J, with 11 bases in the middle. CDR3 region: CASSVLAGGSYEQYF. In nucleotides, the CDR3 is TGTGCCAGCAGCGTACTTGCCGGGGGCTCCTACGAGCAGTACTTC.

The chain links TRBV27 to TRBJ2-1; tentative D call: TRBD2 (6 bases). Deletions cut 6 bases from V and 0 bases from J, with 12 bases between. This CDR3 has 15 amino acids. From germline, CDR1 is MNHEY and CDR2 SMNVEV (reference sequence). Written as DNA, the CDR3 is TGTGCCAGCAGCCCGGGCGGGGCCTCCTACAATGAGCAGTTCTTC. Residues: CASSPGGASYNEQFF.

This clone occurred a few times. This sequence joins TRBV7-9 and TRBJ1-1; 7 bases align to TRBD1. CDR3 length: 15 amino acids. The trim removed 5 bases at V and 0 bases at J, leaving 6 bases unmatched. From germline, CDR1 is SEHNR and CDR2 FQNEAQ (reference sequence). The CDR3 DNA reads as TGTGCCAGCAGCACGGGACAGTTAATGAACACTGAAGCTTTCTTT. Translated, it gives CASSTGQLMNTEAFF.

The chain recombines TRBV2 with TRBJ1-6; D unresolved. Germline loops: CDR1 SNHLY, CDR2 FYNNEI. Trimming left V 5 bases short and J 10 bases short, with 6 bases between. The CDR3 consists of 11 residues. This CDR3 reads CASSMRSPLHF. DNA of the CDR3: TGTGCCAGCAGTATGAGATCACCCCTCCACTTT.